This T cell receptor (beta chain) was found in a study of shared clonotypes between healthy human individuals. Assay: immunoSEQ multiplex PCR; the TCRdb copy retains only in-frame clones and omits some. This table has under 1,100,000 clones, around 76% appearing once. Trimming removed 8 bases from V and 4 bases from J, with 8 bases in between. Germline assignment: CDR1 LNHDA and CDR2 SQIVND (reference sequence). This CDR3 is 11 amino acids long. The sequence was collected from a man between 18 and 29 years old in good health. Sequencing used memory CD4+ T cells sorted from blood. Sample subset: CD45RA-negative fraction. The V and J genes are TRBV19 and TRBJ2-5; D remains unclear. The CDR3 reads CASQLGETQYF. CDR3 sequence (DNA): TGTGCCAGTCAGCTAGGAGAGACCCAGTACTTC.